The present T cell receptor (beta chain) was sequenced within a study of cytomegalovirus exposure and HLA in healthy donors. Across the whole study: One earlier analysis, a look at 150 million to 200 million T cells, found some 100 million unique TCR beta sequences. General study findings and limits: The study dropped some indistinguishable V segments, TRBV6-2 and TRBV6-3 among them.

V lost 4 bases and J 9 bases, leaving 16 bases between the germline ends. CDR1 SNHLY and CDR2 FYNNEI come from the germline V gene. The CDR3 contains 14 residues. PCR was performed using 60 Vbeta and 13 Jbeta primers. Libraries were prepared by immunoSEQ multiplex PCR; TCRdb keeps only in-frame clonotypes and omits some of them. Of over 100,000 clones listed, around 75% were seen once; the top ten hold around 0.9%. With respect to this clone: Antigen specificity is unknown.

This receptor was obtained from a woman in her twenties or thirties in good health and CMV-seronegative. The chain links TRBV2 to TRBJ1-5, with D possibly TRBD1 on 5 matching bases. The sequenced sample consisted of PBMCs. CDR3 DNA sequence: TGTGCCAGCAGTGTCGTCAGGGCAGGTGGGCCCCAGCATTTT. The encoded protein is CASSVVRAGGPQHF.